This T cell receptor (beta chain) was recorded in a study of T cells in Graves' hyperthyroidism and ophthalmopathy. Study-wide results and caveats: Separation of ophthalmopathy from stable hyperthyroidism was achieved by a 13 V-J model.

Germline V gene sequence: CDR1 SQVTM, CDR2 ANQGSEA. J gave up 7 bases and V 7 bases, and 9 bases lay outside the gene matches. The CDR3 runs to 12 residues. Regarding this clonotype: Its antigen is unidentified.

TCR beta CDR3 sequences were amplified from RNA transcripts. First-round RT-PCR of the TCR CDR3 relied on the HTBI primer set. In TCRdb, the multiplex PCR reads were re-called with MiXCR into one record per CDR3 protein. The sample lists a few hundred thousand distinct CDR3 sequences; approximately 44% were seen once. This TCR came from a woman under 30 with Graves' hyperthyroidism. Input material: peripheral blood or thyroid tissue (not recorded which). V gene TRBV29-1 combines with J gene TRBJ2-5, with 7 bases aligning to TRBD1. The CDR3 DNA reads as TGCAGCGCCTTGACAGGGATCGGGACCCAGTACTTC. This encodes CSALTGIGTQYF.